This T cell receptor (beta chain) was recorded in a study of cytomegalovirus exposure and HLA in healthy donors. Regarding the study as a whole: In a later analysis, common viral pathogens appeared linked to several of the most significant clusters. What TCR beta sequences reportedly achieved was accurate prediction of HLA-A and HLA-B alleles in most subjects.

Donors had nominal health at sampling but likely had unrecorded immune exposures. A note on this clone: Its antigen is still unknown.

Primers for the PCR totalled 60 Vbeta and 13 Jbeta. The authors' processing: Later analysis identified tens of millions of unique TCR beta chains, about 10 million shared. Using immunoSEQ multiplex PCR, the repertoire was profiled, and TCRdb retains in-frame clones only, with some absent. Clone size and V and J calls were adopted from that table, with D and trimming inferred from the DNA. Of 200,000 to 300,000 clones listed, about 81% are singletons. Trimming removed 4 bases from V and 0 bases from J, with 13 bases in between. Germline CDR1 and CDR2: SGHRS and YFSETQ. The CDR3 has 15 residues. The chain links TRBV5-1 to TRBJ1-2; tentatively, D is TRBD1 (5 bases). The sample consisted of PBMCs. The receptor was derived from a woman between 40 and 50 years old in good health and CMV-seropositive. The DNA of the CDR3 is TGCGCCAGCAGCCTCAGGGTATCAGCTAACTATGGCTACACCTTC. Protein: CASSLRVSANYGYTF.